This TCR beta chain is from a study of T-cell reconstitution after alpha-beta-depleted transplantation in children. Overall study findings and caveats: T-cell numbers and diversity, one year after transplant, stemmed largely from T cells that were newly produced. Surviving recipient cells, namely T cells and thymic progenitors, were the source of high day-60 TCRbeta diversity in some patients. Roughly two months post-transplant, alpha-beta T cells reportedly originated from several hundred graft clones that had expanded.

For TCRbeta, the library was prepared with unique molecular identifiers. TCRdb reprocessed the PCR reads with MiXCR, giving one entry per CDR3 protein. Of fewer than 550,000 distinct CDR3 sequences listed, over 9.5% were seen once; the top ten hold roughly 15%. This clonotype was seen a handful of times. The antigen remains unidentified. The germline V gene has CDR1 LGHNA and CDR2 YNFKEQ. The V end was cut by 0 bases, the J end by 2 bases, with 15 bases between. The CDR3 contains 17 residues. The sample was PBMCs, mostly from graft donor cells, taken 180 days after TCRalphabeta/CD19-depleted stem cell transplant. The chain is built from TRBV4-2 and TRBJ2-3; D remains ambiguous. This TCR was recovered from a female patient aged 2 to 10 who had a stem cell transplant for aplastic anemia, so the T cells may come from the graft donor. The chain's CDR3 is CASSQEIPNRFTDTQYF. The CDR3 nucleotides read TGTGCCAGCAGCCAAGAAATCCCCAACCGATTCACAGATACGCAGTATTTT.